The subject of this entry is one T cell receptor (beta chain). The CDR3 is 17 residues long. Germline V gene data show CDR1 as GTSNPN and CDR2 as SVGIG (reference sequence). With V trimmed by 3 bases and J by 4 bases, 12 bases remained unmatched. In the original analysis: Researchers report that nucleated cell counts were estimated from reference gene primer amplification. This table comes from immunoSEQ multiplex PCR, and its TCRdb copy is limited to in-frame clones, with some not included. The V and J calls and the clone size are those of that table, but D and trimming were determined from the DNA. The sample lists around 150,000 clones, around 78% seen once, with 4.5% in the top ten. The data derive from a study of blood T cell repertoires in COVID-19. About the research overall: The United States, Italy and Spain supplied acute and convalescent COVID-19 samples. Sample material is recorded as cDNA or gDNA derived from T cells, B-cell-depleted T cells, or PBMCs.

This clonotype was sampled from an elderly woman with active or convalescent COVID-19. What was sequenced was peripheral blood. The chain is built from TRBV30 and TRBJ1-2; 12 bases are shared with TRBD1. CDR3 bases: TGTGCCTGGAGCGCCGGGACAGGGGGCGATTATGCCTATGGCTACACCTTC. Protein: CAWSAGTGGDYAYGYTF.